One T cell receptor beta chain is described in this entry. The antigen remains undetermined. CDR3 length: 14 residues. Germline V gene data show CDR1 as SQVTM and CDR2 as ANQGSEA. The sample comes from a study of cytomegalovirus exposure and HLA in healthy donors. The primer mix had 60 Vbeta and 13 Jbeta primers. Repertoires were generated with immunoSEQ multiplex PCR, while TCRdb's copy carries only in-frame clones and drops some. The table lists roughly 300,000 clones, 70% to 90% of them singletons, with around 3.7% in the top ten. Whole-study findings and limits: Reports indicate that TCR beta sequences accurately predicted the HLA-A and HLA-B alleles of most subjects. Looking again later, the authors saw that most CMV-associated TCR beta chains seemed HLA-restricted. A previous analysis found most TCR beta V segments productive roughly 87% or roughly 30% of the time. Common viral pathogens were later found to be apparently linked to several of the most significant clusters.

The TCR comes from a man aged 40-49 years in good health and CMV-seropositive. Sequencing was carried out using PBMCs. V is TRBV29-1 and J is TRBJ2-5, with 8 nucleotides matching TRBD1. The end of the DNA aligns better with TRBJ2-7, so the J call may be wrong. The CDR3 sequence: CSVERQGRGYEQYF. CDR3 nucleotide sequence: TGCAGCGTTGAGAGACAGGGGAGAGGGTACGAGCAGTACTTC.